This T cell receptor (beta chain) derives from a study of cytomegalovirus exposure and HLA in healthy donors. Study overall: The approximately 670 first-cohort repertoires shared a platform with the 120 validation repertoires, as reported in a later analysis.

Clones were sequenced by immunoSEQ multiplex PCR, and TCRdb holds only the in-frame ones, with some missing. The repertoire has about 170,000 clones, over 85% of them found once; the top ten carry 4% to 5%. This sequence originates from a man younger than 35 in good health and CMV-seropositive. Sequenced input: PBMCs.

The CDR3 is CASRLGLANEQFF. DNA for the CDR3: TGTGCCAGCAGGTTAGGACTAGCCAATGAGCAGTTCTTC. This chain uses TRBV6-1 with TRBJ2-1, with 8 positions matching TRBD2. The germline gives CDR1 MNHNS, CDR2 SASEGT. This CDR3 has 13 residues. V dropped 6 bases and J dropped 6; count of bases not matched to a gene: 4.